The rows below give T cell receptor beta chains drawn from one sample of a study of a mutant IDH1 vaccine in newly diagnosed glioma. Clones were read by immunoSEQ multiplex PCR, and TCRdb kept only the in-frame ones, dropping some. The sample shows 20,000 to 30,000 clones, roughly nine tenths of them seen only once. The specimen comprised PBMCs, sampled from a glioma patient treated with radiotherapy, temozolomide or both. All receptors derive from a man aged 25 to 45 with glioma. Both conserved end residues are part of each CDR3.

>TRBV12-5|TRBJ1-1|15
CASGLTGGLNTEAFF
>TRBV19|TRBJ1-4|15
CASSIGDSNVEKLFF
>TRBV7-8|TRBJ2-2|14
CASSLWANTGELFF
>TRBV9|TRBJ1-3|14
CASSPPVGKNTIYF
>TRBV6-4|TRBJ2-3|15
CASSVSPDFSDTQYF
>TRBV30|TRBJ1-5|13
CAWNRVPGQPQHF
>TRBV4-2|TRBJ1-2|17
CASSQDQSGGQGYGYTF
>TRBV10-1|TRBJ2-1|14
CASSEQASYNEQFF
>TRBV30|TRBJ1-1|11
CAYTGGTEAFF
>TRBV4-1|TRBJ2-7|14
CASSQGGTSGRKYF
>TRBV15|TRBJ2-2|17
CATSRQGDSGTTGELFF
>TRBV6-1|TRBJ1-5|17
CASSEDFWGNSNQPQHF
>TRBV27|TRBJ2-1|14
CASIMDRDRGEQFF
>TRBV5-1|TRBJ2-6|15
CASSFSNSGANVLTF
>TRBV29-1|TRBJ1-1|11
CSVSLNTEAFF
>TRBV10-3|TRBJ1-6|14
CAISESGVRSPLHF
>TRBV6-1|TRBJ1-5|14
CASSEFNRDQPQHF
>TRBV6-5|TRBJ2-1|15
CASSPIGQVYNEQFF
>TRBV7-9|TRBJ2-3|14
CASSFFERTDTQYF
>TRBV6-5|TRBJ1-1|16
CASSYGFQGENTEAFF
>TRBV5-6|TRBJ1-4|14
CASSLGTGYEKLFF
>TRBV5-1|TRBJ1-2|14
CASSLARGHYGYTF
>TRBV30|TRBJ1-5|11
CAAGGNQPQHF
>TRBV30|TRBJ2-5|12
CAWSEGGETQYF
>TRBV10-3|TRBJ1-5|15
CAISEGTALDQPQHF
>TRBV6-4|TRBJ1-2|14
CASSEGTGGYGYTF
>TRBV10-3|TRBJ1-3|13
CATSTGAGNTIYF
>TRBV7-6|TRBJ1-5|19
CASSSQDRGQGGSNQPQHF
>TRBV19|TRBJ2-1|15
CASRGVSGSRGEQFF
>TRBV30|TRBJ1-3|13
CAWSVAVGNTIYF
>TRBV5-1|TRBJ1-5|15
CASSLIPGANQPQHF
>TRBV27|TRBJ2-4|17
CASSLLGPQGNENIQYF
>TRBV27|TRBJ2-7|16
CASSLLGTQLTYEQYF
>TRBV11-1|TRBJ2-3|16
CASSLGGTGAGDTQYF
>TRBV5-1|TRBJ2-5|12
CASSLAQETQYF
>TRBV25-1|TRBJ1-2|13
CASSVGGTYGYTF
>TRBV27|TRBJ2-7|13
CASMWRGSGEQYF
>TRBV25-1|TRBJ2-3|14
CASFSGRAGDTQYF
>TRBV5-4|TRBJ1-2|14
CASSGVPGGYGYTF
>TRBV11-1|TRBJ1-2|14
CASSLATGPYGYTF
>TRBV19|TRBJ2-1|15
CASSSKRGPYNEQFF
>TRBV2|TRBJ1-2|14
CASSEREMGYGYTF
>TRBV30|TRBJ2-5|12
CAWGGQGETQYF
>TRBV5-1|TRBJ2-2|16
CASSSGLAGEVGELFF
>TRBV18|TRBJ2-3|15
CASSPVAGSTDTQYF
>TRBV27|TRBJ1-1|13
CASRYRPIEQAFF
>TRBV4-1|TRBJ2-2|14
CASSQAGNTGELFF
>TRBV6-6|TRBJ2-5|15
CASSLVAGLVETQYF
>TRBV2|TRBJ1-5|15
CATSGTENSNQPQHF